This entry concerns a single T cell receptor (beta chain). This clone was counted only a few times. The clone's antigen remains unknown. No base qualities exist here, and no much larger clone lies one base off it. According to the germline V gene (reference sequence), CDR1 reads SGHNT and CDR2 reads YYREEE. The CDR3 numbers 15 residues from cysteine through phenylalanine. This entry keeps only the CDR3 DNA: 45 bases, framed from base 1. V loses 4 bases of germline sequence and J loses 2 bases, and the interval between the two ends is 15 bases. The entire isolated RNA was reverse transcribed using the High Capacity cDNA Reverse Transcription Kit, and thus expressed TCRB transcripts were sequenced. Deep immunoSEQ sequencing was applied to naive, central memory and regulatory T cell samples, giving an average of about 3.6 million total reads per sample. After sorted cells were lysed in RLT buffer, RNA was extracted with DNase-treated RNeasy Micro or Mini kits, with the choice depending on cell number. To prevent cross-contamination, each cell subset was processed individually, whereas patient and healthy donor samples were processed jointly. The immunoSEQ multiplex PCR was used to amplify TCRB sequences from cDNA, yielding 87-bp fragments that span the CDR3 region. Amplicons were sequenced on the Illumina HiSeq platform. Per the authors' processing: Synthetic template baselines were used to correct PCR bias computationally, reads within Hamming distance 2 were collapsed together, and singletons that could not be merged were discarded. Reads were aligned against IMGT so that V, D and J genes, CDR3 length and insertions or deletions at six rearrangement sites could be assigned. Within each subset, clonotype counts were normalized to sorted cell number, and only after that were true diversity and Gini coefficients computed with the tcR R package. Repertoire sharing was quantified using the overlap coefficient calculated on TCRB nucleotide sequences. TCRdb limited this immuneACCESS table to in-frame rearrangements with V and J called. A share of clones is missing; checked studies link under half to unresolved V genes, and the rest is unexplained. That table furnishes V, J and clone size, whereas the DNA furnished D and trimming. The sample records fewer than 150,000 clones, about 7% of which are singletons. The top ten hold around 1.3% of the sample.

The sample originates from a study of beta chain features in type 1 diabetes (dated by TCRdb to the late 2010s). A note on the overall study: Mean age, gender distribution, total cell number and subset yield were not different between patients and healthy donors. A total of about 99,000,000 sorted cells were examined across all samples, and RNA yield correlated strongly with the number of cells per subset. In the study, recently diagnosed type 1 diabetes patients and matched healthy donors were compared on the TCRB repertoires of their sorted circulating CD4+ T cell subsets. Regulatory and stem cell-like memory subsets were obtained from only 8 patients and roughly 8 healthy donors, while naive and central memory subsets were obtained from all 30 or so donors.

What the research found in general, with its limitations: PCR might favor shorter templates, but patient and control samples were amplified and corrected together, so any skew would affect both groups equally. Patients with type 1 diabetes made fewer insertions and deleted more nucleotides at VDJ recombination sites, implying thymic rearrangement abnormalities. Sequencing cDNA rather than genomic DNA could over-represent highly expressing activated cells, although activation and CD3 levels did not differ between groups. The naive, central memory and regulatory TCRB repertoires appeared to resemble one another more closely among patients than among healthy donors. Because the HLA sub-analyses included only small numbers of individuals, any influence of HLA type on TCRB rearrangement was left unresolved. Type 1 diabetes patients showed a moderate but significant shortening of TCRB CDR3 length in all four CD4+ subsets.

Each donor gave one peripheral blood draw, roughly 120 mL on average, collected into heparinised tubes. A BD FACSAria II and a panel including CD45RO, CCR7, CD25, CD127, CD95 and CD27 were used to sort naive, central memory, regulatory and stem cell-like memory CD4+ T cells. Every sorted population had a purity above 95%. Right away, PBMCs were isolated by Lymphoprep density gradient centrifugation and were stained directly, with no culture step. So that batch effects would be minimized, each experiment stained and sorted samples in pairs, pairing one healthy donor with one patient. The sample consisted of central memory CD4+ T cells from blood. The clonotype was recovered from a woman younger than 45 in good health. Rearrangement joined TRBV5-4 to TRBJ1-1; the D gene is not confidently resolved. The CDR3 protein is CASSQDHAGNTEAFF. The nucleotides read TGTGCCAGCAGCCAAGATCATGCGGGAAACACTGAAGCTTTCTTT.